The 16 T cell receptor beta chains listed next were all sequenced from one sample in a study of blood T cell repertoires in COVID-19. Only in-frame clones appear in the TCRdb table, and some are missing; sequencing was by immunoSEQ multiplex PCR. This table holds roughly 100,000 clones, around 90% found once. The sequenced sample consisted of peripheral blood. The source is a woman aged 45-60 years with COVID-19, enrolled during active disease.

V is TRBV19 and J is TRBJ2-7; TRBD2 might be the D (6 bases). The ends were cut back, 5 bases at V and 9 bases at J, with 8 bases in the middle. The CDR3 runs to 10 residues. Germline CDR1 and CDR2: LNHDA and SQIVND (reference sequence). CDR3 nucleotides: TGTGCCAGTAGTGACGGGAGGCAGTACTTC. This sequence encodes CASSDGRQYF.

The J gene is TRBJ2-7, the V gene TRBV3-1 (or the pseudogene TRBV3-2); maybe TRBD1 (5 bases). Looked up from germline, CDR1 is LGHDT and CDR2 is YNNKEL (reference sequence). The CDR3 runs to 14 residues. V lost 4 bases, J lost 5 bases, and 15 bases lay in between. DNA for the CDR3: TGTGCCAGCAGCCTTTCAGGGCCGCGCCACGAGCAGTACTTC. Translating it yields CASSLSGPRHEQYF.

The chain couples TRBV6-5 to TRBJ2-7; 9 bases are shared with TRBD1. CDR1 and CDR2 from the germline V gene are MNHEY and SVGAGI. V trimming: 8 bases; J trimming: 7 bases; junction bases outside the gene matches: 9. This CDR3 comprises 13 residues. The CDR3 region is CASQPGQGWEQYF. The CDR3 region has the DNA TGTGCCAGCCAGCCGGGACAGGGCTGGGAGCAGTACTTC.

The chain is built from TRBV24-1 and TRBJ2-5, with TRBD1 identical over 8 bases. The CDR3 is 15 residues long. CDR1 and CDR2 from the germline V gene are KGHDR and SFDVKD. The trim removed 4 bases at V and 2 bases at J, leaving 5 bases unmatched. This CDR3 is CATSEGQASQETQYF. CDR3 coding DNA: TGTGCCACCAGTGAGGGACAGGCGAGTCAAGAGACCCAGTACTTC.

The genes are TRBV5-1 and TRBJ2-1; the match to TRBD2 covers 10 bases. This CDR3 has 17 amino acids. Germline trimming cut 0 bases from V and 3 bases from J; bases unmatched to any gene: 6. CDR1 SGHRS and CDR2 YFSETQ come from the germline V gene. CDR3 bases: TGCGCCAGCAGCTTGGCCACTACTAGCGGGGTCTACAATGAGCAGTTCTTC. This encodes CASSLATTSGVYNEQFF.

The chain has TRBV7-2 and TRBJ1-1; D is uncertain. Trimming removed 6 bases at V and 2 bases at J, with 7 bases between. This CDR3 is built from 12 residues. Germline V gives CDR1 SGHTA, CDR2 FQGNSA. The CDR3 sequence is CASRTANTEAFF. CDR3 bases: TGTGCCAGCAGAACAGCTAACACTGAAGCTTTCTTT.

This chain joins TRBV11-2 and TRBJ2-7; no firm D call. Germline V CDR1 and CDR2: SGHAT, FQNNGV. This CDR3 is 16 amino acids long. V was pared by 0 bases and J by 0 bases, with 12 bases between. The CDR3 here is CASSLDDFLSSYEQYF. The CDR3 DNA sequence: TGTGCCAGCAGCTTAGATGACTTTTTGAGCTCCTACGAGCAGTACTTC.

J is TRBJ2-1 and V is TRBV7-3; 16 bases map to TRBD2. The junction had 11 bases not matched to a gene; V was cut back by 5 bases and J by 10 bases. The CDR3 is 17 amino acids. Germline V lookup: CDR1 SGHTA, CDR2 FQGTGA. This chain's CDR3 is CASSPRGTSGGAGEQFF. The CDR3 nucleotides are TGTGCCAGCAGCCCACGCGGGACTAGCGGGGGGGCCGGGGAGCAGTTCTTC.

The V and J genes are TRBV7-3 and TRBJ1-1; tentatively, D is TRBD1 (5 bases). CDR3 length equals 13 residues. V lost 1 base and J 4 bases, leaving 7 bases between the germline ends. Germline CDR1 SGHTA, CDR2 FQGTGA. The CDR3 bases are TGTGCCAGCAGCTTAAGGAGGGGCACTGAAGCTTTCTTT. It translates to CASSLRRGTEAFF.

With respect to this clone: Mismatch with germline at one junction end may stem from a read error. The chain couples TRBV5-6 to TRBJ2-5, with 7 bases matching TRBD1. The CDR3 totals 11 residues. The germline V gene has CDR1 SGHDT and CDR2 YYEEEE. In DNA, the CDR3 is TGTGCCAGCAGCAACTTGGGACAGCCCCACTTC. This encodes CASSNLGQPHF.

The chain couples TRBV14 to TRBJ1-1; 7 bases fit TRBD1. Germline CDR1 and CDR2: SGHDN and FVKESK. V lost 4 bases and J lost 1; bases outside the gene matches: 3. CDR3 length: 14 amino acids. CDR3 sequence: CASSPRTGNTEAFF. Written as DNA, the CDR3 is TGTGCCAGCAGCCCCCGGACAGGGAACACTGAAGCTTTCTTT.

The genes are TRBV2 and TRBJ1-2; a weak D match, TRBD1 (6 bases). Germline lookup yields CDR1 SNHLY and CDR2 FYNNEI. This CDR3 contains 15 residues. The V end was cut by 6 bases, the J end by 0 bases, with 14 bases between. The CDR3 nucleotides are TGTGCCAGCAGGGAAACCGGGACAACTAACTATGGCTACACCTTC. Protein: CASRETGTTNYGYTF.

The chain is built from TRBV18 and TRBJ2-5; maybe TRBD2 (5 bases). Germline V lookup: CDR1 KGHSH, CDR2 LQKENI. The CDR3 covers 13 residues. V lost 1 base, J lost 3 bases, and 6 bases lay in between. CDR3 coding DNA: TGTGCCAGCTCACCACGAGCGGAAGAGACCCAGTACTTC. It yields the protein CASSPRAEETQYF.

The chain couples TRBV4-3 to TRBJ2-1; TRBD1 might be the D (7 bases). V lost 0 bases and J 0 bases, leaving 12 bases between the germline ends. The CDR3 totals 17 residues. Per germline, CDR1 LGHNA and CDR2 YSLEER. The CDR3: CASSQDPGGSSYNEQFF. The CDR3 coding sequence is TGCGCCAGCAGCCAAGATCCAGGGGGGAGCTCCTACAATGAGCAGTTCTTC.

This clone was detected only once. The chain carries TRBV25-1 and TRBJ1-2, with 9 bases fitting TRBD1. The CDR3 has 14 residues. Germline V CDR1 and CDR2: MGHDK, SYGVNS. Losses at the gene ends were 9 bases for V and 0 bases for J; bases not matched to a gene: 5. CDR3 in DNA: TGTGCCAGTTCCGGGACAGGGACTAACTATGGCTACACCTTC. It encodes CASSGTGTNYGYTF.

The chain links TRBV5-1 to TRBJ1-2; 12 bases align to TRBD1. This CDR3 contains 15 residues. V was pared by 4 bases and J by 4 bases, with 5 bases of the junction left unmatched. Germline lookup yields CDR1 SGHRS and CDR2 YFSETQ. CDR3 protein: CASSGDRGRAYGYTF. DNA of the CDR3: TGCGCCAGCAGCGGGGACAGGGGGCGCGCCTATGGCTACACCTTC.